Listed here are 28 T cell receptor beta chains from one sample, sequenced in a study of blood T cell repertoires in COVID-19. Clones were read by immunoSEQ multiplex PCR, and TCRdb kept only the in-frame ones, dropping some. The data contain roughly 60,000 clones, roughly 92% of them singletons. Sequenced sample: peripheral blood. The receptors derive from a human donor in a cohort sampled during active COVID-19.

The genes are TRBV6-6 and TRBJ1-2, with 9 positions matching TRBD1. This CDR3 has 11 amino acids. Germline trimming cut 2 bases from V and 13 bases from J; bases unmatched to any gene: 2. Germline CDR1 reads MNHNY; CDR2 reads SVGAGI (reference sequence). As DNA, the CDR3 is TGTGCCAGCAGTTACAAACAGGGGGCCACCTTC. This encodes CASSYKQGATF.

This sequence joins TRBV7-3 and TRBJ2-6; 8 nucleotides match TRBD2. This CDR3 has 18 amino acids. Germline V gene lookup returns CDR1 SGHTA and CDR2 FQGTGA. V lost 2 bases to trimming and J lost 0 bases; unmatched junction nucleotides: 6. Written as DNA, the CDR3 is TGTGCCAGCAGCTTACCGGGGGGGACCGCCTCTGGGGCCAACGTCCTGACTTTC. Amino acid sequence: CASSLPGGTASGANVLTF.

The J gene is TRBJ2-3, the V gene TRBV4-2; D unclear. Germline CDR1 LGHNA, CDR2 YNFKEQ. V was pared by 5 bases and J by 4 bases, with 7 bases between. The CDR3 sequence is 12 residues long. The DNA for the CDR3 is TGTGCCAGCAGCAGAATAGCAGATACGCAGTATTTT. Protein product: CASSRIADTQYF.

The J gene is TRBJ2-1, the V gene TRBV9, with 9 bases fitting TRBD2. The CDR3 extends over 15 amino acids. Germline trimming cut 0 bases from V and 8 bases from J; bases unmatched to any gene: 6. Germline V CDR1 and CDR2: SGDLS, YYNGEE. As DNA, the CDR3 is TGTGCCAGCAGCGTAGACAGCGGGGGGTGGGATGAGCAGTTCTTC. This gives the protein CASSVDSGGWDEQFF.

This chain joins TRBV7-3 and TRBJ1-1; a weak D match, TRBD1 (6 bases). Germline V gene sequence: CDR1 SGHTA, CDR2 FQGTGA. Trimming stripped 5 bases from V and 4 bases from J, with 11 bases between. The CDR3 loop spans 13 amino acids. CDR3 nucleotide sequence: TGTGCCAGCAGCGCGGGGGGCAGCACTGAAGCTTTCTTT. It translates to CASSAGGSTEAFF.

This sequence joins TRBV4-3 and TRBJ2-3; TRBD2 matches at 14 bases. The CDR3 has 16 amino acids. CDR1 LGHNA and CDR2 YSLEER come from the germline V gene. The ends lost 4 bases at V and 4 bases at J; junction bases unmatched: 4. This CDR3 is CASSLRLAGGADTQYF. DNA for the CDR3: TGCGCCAGCAGCCTTCGACTAGCGGGAGGGGCAGATACGCAGTATTTT.

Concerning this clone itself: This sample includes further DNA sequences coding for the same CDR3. The CDR3 here is CASSVAGSGYEQYF. CDR3 coding DNA: TGTGCCAGCAGCGTCGCAGGCTCCGGCTACGAGCAGTACTTC. J is TRBJ2-7 and V is TRBV9; D is ambiguous. The V gene lost 2 bases and the J gene lost 3 bases, with 12 bases spanning the gap. CDR1 is SGDLS, CDR2 YYNGEE, per germline. This CDR3 is 14 amino acids long.

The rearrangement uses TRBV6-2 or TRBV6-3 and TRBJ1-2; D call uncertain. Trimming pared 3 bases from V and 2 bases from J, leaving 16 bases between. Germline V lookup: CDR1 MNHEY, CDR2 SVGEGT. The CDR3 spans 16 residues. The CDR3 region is CASSYSSTSTNYGYTF. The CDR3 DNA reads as TGTGCCAGCAGTTATTCCAGTACCTCCACCAACTATGGCTACACCTTC.

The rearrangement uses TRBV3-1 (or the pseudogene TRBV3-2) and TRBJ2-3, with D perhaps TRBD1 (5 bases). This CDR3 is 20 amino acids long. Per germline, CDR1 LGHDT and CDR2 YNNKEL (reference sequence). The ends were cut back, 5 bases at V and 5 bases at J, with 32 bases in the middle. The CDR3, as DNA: TGTGCCAGCAGCGGCAGGGATCCTCCACGTACCCACGGGTTGGGAGATACGCAGTATTTT. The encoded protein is CASSGRDPPRTHGLGDTQYF.

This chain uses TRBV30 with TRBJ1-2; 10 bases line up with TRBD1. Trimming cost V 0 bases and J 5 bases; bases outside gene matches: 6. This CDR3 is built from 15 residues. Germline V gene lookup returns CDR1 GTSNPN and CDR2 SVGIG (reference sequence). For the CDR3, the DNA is TGTGCCTGGAGTGTGCCGGACAGGGGGGGATATGGCTACACCTTC. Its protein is CAWSVPDRGGYGYTF.

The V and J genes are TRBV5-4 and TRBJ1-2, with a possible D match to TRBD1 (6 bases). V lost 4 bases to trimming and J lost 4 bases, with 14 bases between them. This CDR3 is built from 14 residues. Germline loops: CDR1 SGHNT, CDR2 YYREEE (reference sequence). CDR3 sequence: CASSRDRLGYGYTF. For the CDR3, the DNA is TGTGCCAGCAGCCGAGACAGGTTGGGCTATGGCTACACCTTC.

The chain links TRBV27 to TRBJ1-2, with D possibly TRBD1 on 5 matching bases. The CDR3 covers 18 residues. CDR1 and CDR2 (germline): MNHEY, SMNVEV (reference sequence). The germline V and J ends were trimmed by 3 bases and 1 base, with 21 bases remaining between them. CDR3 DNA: TGTGCCAGCAGTTTGTCCCCGGCAGGGATAGGTTATAACTATGGCTACACCTTC. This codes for CASSLSPAGIGYNYGYTF.

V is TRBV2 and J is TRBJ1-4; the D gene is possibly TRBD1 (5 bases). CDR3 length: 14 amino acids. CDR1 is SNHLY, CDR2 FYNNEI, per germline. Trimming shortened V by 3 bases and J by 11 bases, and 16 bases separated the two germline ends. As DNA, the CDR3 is TGTGCCAGCAGTGAGTCCGGGTCGGGGGTCAAACTGTTTTTT. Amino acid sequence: CASSESGSGVKLFF.

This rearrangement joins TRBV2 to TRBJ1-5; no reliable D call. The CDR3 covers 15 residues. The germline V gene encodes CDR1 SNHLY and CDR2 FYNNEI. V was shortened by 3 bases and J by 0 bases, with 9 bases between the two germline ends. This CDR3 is CASSDARDSNQPQHF. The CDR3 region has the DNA TGTGCCAGCAGTGATGCGCGGGATAGCAATCAGCCCCAGCATTTT. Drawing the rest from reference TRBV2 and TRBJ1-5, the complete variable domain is EPEVTQTPSHQVTQMGQEVILRCVPISNHLYFYWYRQILGQKVEFLVSFYNNEISEKSEIFDDQFSVERPDGSNFTLKIRSTKLEDSAMYFCASSDARDSNQPQHFGDGTRLSIL.

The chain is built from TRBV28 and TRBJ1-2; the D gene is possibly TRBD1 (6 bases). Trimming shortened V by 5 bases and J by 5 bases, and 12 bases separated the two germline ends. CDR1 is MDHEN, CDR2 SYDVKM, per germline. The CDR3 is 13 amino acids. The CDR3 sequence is CASSQRQVYGYTF. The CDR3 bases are TGTGCCAGCAGTCAGCGACAGGTATATGGCTACACCTTC.

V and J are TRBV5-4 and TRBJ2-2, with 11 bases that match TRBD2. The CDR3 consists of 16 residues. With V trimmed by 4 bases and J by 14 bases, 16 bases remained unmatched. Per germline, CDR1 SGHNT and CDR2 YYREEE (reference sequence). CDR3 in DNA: TGTGCCAGCAGCCCCAACACCGTAGCGGGAGGGCCTGAACTGTTTTTT. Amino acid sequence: CASSPNTVAGGPELFF.

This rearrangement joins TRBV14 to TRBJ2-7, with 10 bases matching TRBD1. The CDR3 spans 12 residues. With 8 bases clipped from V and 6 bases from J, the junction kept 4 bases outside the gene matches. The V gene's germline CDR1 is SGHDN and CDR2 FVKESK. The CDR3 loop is CASDRGQVEQYF. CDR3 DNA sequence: TGTGCCAGCGACAGGGGGCAGGTCGAGCAGTACTTC.

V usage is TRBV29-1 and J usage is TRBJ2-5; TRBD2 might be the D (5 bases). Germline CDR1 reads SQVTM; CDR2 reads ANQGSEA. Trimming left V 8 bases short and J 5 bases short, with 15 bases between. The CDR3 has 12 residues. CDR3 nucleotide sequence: TGCAGCACCAGTCCTAGCTTCGAGACCCAGTACTTC. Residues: CSTSPSFETQYF. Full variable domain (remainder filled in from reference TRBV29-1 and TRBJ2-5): SAVISQKPSRDICQRGTSLTIQCQVDSQVTMMFWYRQQPGQSLTLIATANQGSEATYESGFVIDKFPISRPNLTFSTLTVSNMSPEDSSIYLCSTSPSFETQYFGPGTRLLVL.

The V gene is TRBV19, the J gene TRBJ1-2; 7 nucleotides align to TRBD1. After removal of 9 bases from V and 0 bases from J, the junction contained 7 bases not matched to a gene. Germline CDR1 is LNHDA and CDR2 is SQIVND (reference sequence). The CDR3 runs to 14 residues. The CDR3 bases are TGTGCCAGCGAAAGGACAGGAGCTAACTATGGCTACACCTTC. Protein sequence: CASERTGANYGYTF. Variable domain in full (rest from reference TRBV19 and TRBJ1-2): DGGITQSPKYLFRKEGQNVTLSCEQNLNHDAMYWYRQDPGQGLRLIYYSQIVNDFQKGDIAEGYSVSREKKESFPLTVTSAQKNPTAFYLCASERTGANYGYTFGSGTRLTVV.

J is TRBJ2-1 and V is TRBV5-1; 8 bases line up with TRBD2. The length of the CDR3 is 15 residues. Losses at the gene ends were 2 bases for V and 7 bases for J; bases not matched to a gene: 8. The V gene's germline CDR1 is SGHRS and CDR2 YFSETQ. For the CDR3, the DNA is TGCGCCAGCAGCTTCGGGACTAGGAACTTAAATGAGCAGTTCTTC. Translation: CASSFGTRNLNEQFF.

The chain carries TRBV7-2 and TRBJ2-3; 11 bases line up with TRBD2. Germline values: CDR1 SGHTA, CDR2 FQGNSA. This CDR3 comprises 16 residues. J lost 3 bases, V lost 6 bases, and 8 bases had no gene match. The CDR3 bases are TGTGCCAGCAGGAGTAGCGGGGGGGCTCTAACAGATACGCAGTATTTT. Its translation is CASRSSGGALTDTQYF.

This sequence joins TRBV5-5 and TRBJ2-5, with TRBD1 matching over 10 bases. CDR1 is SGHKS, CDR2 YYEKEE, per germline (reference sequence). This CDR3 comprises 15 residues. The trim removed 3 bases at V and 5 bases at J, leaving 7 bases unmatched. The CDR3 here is CASSSTGGAEETQYF. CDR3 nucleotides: TGTGCCAGCAGCTCGACAGGGGGCGCGGAGGAGACCCAGTACTTC.

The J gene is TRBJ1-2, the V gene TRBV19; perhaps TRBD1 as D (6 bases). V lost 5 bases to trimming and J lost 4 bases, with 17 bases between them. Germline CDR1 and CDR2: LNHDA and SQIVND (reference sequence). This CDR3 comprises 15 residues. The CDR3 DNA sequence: TGTGCCAGTAGTGACCGCGGACAGAGAGCCTATGGCTACACCTTC. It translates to CASSDRGQRAYGYTF.

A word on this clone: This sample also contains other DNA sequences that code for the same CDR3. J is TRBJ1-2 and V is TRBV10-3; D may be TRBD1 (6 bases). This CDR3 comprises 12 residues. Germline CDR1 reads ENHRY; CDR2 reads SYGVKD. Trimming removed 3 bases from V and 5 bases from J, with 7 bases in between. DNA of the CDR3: TGTGCCATCAGTGACAGGGGATATGGCTACACCTTC. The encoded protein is CAISDRGYGYTF.

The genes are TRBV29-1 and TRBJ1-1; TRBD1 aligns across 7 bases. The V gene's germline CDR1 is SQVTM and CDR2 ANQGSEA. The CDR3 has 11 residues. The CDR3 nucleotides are TGCGGAGCTGGAACAGGGGTAGGGGCTTTCTTT. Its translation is CGAGTGVGAFF.

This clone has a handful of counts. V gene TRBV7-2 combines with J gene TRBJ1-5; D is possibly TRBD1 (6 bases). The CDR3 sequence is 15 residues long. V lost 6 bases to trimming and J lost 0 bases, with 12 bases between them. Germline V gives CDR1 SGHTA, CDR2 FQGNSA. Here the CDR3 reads CASRPTGYSNQPQHF. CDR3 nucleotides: TGTGCCAGCAGACCCACAGGGTATAGCAATCAGCCCCAGCATTTT.

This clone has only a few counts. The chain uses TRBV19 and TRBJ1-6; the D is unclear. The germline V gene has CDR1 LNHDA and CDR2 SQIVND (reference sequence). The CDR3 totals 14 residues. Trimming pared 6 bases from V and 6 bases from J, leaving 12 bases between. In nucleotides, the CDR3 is TGTGCCAGTAGGAGGGAGGTGGTTAATTCACCCCTCCACTTT. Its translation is CASRREVVNSPLHF.

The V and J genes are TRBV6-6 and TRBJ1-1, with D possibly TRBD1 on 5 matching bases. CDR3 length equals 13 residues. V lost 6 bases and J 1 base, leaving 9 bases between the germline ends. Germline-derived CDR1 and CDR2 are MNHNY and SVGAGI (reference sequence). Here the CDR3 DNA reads TGTGCCAGCAGCTTAAGGGGGAACACTGAAGCTTTCTTT. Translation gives CASSLRGNTEAFF.